This is a list of T cell receptor beta chains from one sample in a study of cytomegalovirus exposure and HLA in healthy donors. Sequencing was performed with immunoSEQ multiplex PCR; in TCRdb, only in-frame clones are kept and a portion is missing. Its table records approximately 54,000 clones. The sequenced material came from PBMCs. All receptors come from a woman in her thirties or forties in good health and CMV-seronegative. The CDR3 runs from the conserved cysteine through the conserved F or W.

v_call: TRBV19; j_call: TRBJ2-5; cdr3_aa: CATSSGGSGETQYF
v_call: TRBV5-4; j_call: TRBJ1-1; cdr3_aa: CASNTWGVRNTEAFF
v_call: TRBV5-1; j_call: TRBJ2-3; cdr3_aa: CASSLVAGGLADTQYF
v_call: TRBV30; j_call: TRBJ2-2; cdr3_aa: CAWSALSGSFTGELFF
v_call: TRBV29-1; j_call: TRBJ1-2; cdr3_aa: CSVEPSPMTVYHYGYTF
v_call: TRBV10-3; j_call: TRBJ2-7; cdr3_aa: CAISSLTADYEQYF
v_call: TRBV11-1; j_call: TRBJ2-3; cdr3_aa: CASSSGSTGEADTQYF
v_call: TRBV6-1; j_call: TRBJ1-2; cdr3_aa: CASSVPQGNYGYTF
v_call: TRBV19; j_call: TRBJ1-5; cdr3_aa: CASSTQQGPAQPQHF
v_call: TRBV4-2; j_call: TRBJ1-4; cdr3_aa: CASSQGDGGNEKLFF
v_call: TRBV4-2; j_call: TRBJ2-7; cdr3_aa: CASSQDGDRGLYEQYF
v_call: TRBV28; j_call: TRBJ1-2; cdr3_aa: CASGHPSGVAGGYTF
v_call: TRBV29-1; j_call: TRBJ2-3; cdr3_aa: CSVGNTQYF
v_call: TRBV27; j_call: TRBJ2-1; cdr3_aa: CASSRGLAGNEQFF
v_call: TRBV6-5; j_call: TRBJ1-6; cdr3_aa: CASSATANSPLHF
v_call: TRBV5-1; j_call: TRBJ2-5; cdr3_aa: CASSSPGGLWETQYF
v_call: TRBV27; j_call: TRBJ2-3; cdr3_aa: CASSLASGSRTDTQYF
v_call: TRBV10-3; j_call: TRBJ2-7; cdr3_aa: CAISDFDSPSYEQYF
v_call: TRBV28; j_call: TRBJ1-2; cdr3_aa: CASGQQGFNTF
v_call: TRBV4-2; j_call: TRBJ2-1; cdr3_aa: CASSQDGSAGLDNEQFF